This T cell receptor beta chain was profiled in a study of T cell changes during pregnancy in multiple sclerosis. Unmatched junction bases numbered 6, after V lost 2 bases and J lost 5 bases. Germline V lookup: CDR1 SGHAT, CDR2 FQNNGV. CDR3 length: 15 amino acids. Generated by immunoSEQ multiplex PCR, the TCRdb table keeps only in-frame clones and is missing some. The sample has fewer than 70,000 clones, just under 95% seen once. Sequencing used peripheral blood, obtained in the second trimester of pregnancy. The receptor comes from a female donor with multiple sclerosis, enrolled in a pregnancy study. V is TRBV11-2 and J is TRBJ2-5, with TRBD2 matching 9 bases. The CDR3 sequence: CASSLPAGGTETQYF. CDR3 bases: TGTGCCAGCAGCTTACCGGCGGGAGGGACGGAGACCCAGTACTTC. Filled out from reference TRBV11-2 and TRBJ2-5, the complete variable domain reads EAGVAQSPRYKIIEKRQSVAFWCNPISGHATLYWYQQILGQGPKLLIQFQNNGVVDDSQLPKDRFSAERLKGVDSTLKIQPAKLEDSAVYLCASSLPAGGTETQYFGPGTRLLVL.